Following are 11 T cell receptor beta chains from one sample sequenced in a study of T cell changes during pregnancy in multiple sclerosis (dated by TCRdb to between 2019 and 2020). Libraries were built with the immunoSEQ multiplex PCR assay. The clones in this table, taken by TCRdb from immuneACCESS, are in-frame only. Not every clone is retained; where verified, under half of the shortfall comes from an unresolved V gene, and the cause of the rest is unknown. Counted in this sample were 15,000 to 20,000 clones; 70% to 90% of them appeared once. Approximately 1.3% of the sample is in the top ten clones. The source material was CD4+ T cells from peripheral blood mononuclear cells, sampled in the first trimester of pregnancy. All receptors derive from a female donor in good health, enrolled as a control in a pregnancy study.

This clone was detected only once. This sequence joins TRBV30 and TRBJ1-4, with 10 bases that match TRBD1. The CDR3 spans 14 residues. V shed 0 bases and J 8 bases; nucleotides not matched to a gene: 3. Germline values: CDR1 GTSNPN, CDR2 SVGIG (reference sequence). The CDR3: CAWSVKGQGEKLFF. The CDR3 DNA reads TGTGCCTGGAGTGTAAAGGGACAGGGGGAAAAACTGTTTTTT.

The rearrangement joins TRBV6-5 to TRBJ2-4, with 7 bases lining up with TRBD1. V trimming: 9 bases; J trimming: 8 bases; junction bases outside the gene matches: 10. The germline V gene has CDR1 MNHEY and CDR2 SVGAGI. This CDR3 comprises 13 residues. For the CDR3, the DNA is TGTGCCAGTGGTCGAGGGGGCGCGGACATTCAGTACTTC. This encodes CASGRGGADIQYF.

The chain recombines TRBV4-3 with TRBJ2-5; 8 bases agree with TRBD2. Germline CDR1 reads LGHNA; CDR2 reads YSLEER. The CDR3 is 18 residues long. The J segment lost 0 bases and the V segment lost 3 bases, leaving 12 bases of the junction unmatched. The CDR3 DNA follows: TGCGCCAGCAGCCACCCGAACGGGCGGGGGGACTACCAAGAGACCCAGTACTTC. It encodes CASSHPNGRGDYQETQYF.

The gene calls are TRBV28 and TRBJ1-3, with TRBD1 as a possible D gene (5 bases). V lost 3 bases and J 3 bases, leaving 9 bases between the germline ends. This CDR3 contains 14 residues. The V gene's germline CDR1 is MDHEN and CDR2 SYDVKM. The CDR3 DNA sequence: TGTGCCAGCAGTTTCTCGGGGGGTGGAAACACCATATATTTT. This sequence encodes CASSFSGGGNTIYF. Filled out from reference TRBV28 and TRBJ1-3, the complete variable domain reads DVKVTQSSRYLVKRTGEKVFLECVQDMDHENMFWYRQDPGLGLRLIYFSYDVKMKEKGDIPEGYSVSREKKERFSLILESASTNQTSMYLCASSFSGGGNTIYFGEGSWLTVV.

In this sample, this clone turned up once. This chain connects TRBV19 to TRBJ1-2, with D possibly TRBD1 on 5 matching bases. The CDR3 sequence is 15 residues long. The germline V gene encodes CDR1 LNHDA and CDR2 SQIVND (reference sequence). Between the trimmed V and J ends, which lost 8 bases and 2 bases, there was a span of 18 bases. CDR3 residues: CASSYGRGYNYGYTF. CDR3 coding DNA: TGTGCCAGTTCCTATGGGCGGGGGTACAACTATGGCTACACCTTC.

This chain connects TRBV21-1 to TRBJ1-3. TRBV21-1 is shown as a pseudogene. The CDR3 loop spans 17 amino acids. CDR3 DNA sequence: TGTGCCAGCAGCAAAAGAATTACGGTAGTCTCTGGAAACACCATATATTTT. Translation gives CASSKRITVVSGNTIYF.

The V gene is TRBV6-1, the J gene TRBJ1-2; no firm D call. Trimming took 2 bases from V and 5 from J, leaving 12 bases between them. Per germline, CDR1 MNHNS and CDR2 SASEGT. This CDR3 spans 14 amino acids. The CDR3: CASSESGNRYGYTF. The CDR3 nucleotides read TGTGCCAGCAGTGAAAGCGGAAACCGGTATGGCTACACCTTC.

The chain has TRBV7-2 and TRBJ2-7, with TRBD1 matching over 7 bases. Per germline, CDR1 SGHTA and CDR2 FQGNSA. Trimming at V came to 4 bases and at J to 3 bases, leaving 9 bases not matched to a gene. The CDR3 covers 15 residues. As DNA, the CDR3 is TGTGCCAGCAGCTCAATTCCCGGGACAGTCTACGAGCAGTACTTC. Protein product: CASSSIPGTVYEQYF.

The chain couples TRBV27 to TRBJ2-7; no clear D gene. The CDR3 length is 12 residues. The V gene's germline CDR1 is MNHEY and CDR2 SMNVEV (reference sequence). V was pared by 6 bases and J by 6 bases, with 12 bases between. CDR3 sequence (DNA): TGTGCCAGCAGGTCGAGGTTGTCCGAGCAGTACTTC. Its protein is CASRSRLSEQYF.

The chain couples TRBV6-1 to TRBJ2-7; weak D call: TRBD2 (8 bases). The CDR3 consists of 15 residues. Germline assignment: CDR1 MNHNS and CDR2 SASEGT. Trimming took 10 bases from V and 2 from J, leaving 21 bases between them. CDR3 in amino acids: CATGGPGGGTYEQYF. CDR3 in DNA: TGTGCCACAGGGGGACCCGGGGGGGGGACCTACGAGCAGTACTTC.

J is TRBJ1-1 and V is TRBV6-5; D unresolved. V lost 5 bases and J lost 5, with 6 bases in between. From germline, CDR1 is MNHEY and CDR2 SVGAGI. The CDR3 contains 11 residues. CDR3 nucleotide sequence: TGTGCCAGCAGTGGTCGGACTGAAGCTTTCTTT. Translating it yields CASSGRTEAFF.